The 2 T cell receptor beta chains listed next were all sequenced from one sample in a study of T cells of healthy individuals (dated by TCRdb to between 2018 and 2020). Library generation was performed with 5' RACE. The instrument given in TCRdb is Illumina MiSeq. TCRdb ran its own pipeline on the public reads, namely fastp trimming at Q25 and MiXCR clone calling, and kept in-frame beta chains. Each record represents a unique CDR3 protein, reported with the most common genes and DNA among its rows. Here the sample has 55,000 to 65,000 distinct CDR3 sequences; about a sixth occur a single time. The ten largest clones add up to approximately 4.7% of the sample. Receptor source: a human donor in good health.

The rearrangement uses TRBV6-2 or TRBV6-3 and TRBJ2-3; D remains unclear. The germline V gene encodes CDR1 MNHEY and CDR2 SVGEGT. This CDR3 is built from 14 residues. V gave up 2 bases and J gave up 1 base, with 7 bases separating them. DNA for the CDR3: TGTGCCAGCAGTTACGGCCAGGGCACAGATACGCAGTATTTT. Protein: CASSYGQGTDTQYF.

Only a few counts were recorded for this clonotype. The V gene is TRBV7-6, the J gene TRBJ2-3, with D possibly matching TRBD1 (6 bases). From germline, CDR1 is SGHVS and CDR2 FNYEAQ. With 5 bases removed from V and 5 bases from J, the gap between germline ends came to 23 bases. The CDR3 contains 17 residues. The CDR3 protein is CASSPDSGQTIRDTQYF. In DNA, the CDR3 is TGTGCCAGCAGCCCCGATTCAGGACAGACTATACGAGATACGCAGTATTTT.